In this sample, the clone carrying this T cell receptor beta chain turned up a few times. The data stem from a study of T-cell reconstitution after alpha-beta-depleted transplantation in children. Library preparation (for TCRbeta) was performed with unique molecular identifiers. A single record per CDR3 protein comes from TCRdb applying MiXCR to the PCR reads. This sample has around 480,000 distinct CDR3 sequences, with 32% found just once. V lost 4 bases and J lost 7, with 11 bases in between. Looked up from germline, CDR1 is MDHEN and CDR2 is SYDVKM. The CDR3 length is 12 residues. This clonotype was obtained from a human donor who donated a stem cell graft to a child with aplastic anemia. This specimen consisted of PBMCs from the stem cell graft donor, obtained from the stem cell graft. The gene calls are TRBV28 and TRBJ2-7, with D unclear. Written as DNA, the CDR3 is TGTGCCAGCAGTTCCCCCTCCAGAGAGCAGTACTTC. Protein product: CASSSPSREQYF.